This T cell receptor (beta chain) was recorded in a study of high-grade serous ovarian cancer treatment subgroups. Study results and caveats: Same-patient tumor repertoires overlapped at roughly 0.095 to 0.8; different patients barely overlapped. Higher neoantigen levels went with greater TCR clonal relatedness.

CDR3 length: 14 residues. Germline V gene lookup returns CDR1 SGHTA and CDR2 FQGTGA. The V end was cut by 2 bases, the J end by 2 bases, with 6 bases between. Assay: immunoSEQ multiplex PCR; the TCRdb copy retains only in-frame clones and omits some. This sample yields some 33,000 clones, of which 79% are seen a single time; 3% to 3.5% belongs to the top ten. As to this clone: No antigen is known for it.

Tumor samples were taken before definitive surgery or chemotherapy. The chain recombines TRBV7-3 with TRBJ2-2; D is unresolved. The sequenced material came from tumor tissue. The sequence came from a human donor with high-grade serous ovarian cancer. The CDR3 nucleotides read TGTGCCAGCAGCTTATCTACCAACACCGGGGAGCTGTTTTTT. Its translation is CASSLSTNTGELFF. The full variable domain, with the rest looked up from reference TRBV7-3 and TRBJ2-2, is GAGVSQTPSNKVTEKGKYVELRCDPISGHTALYWYRQSLGQGPEFLIYFQGTGAADDSGLPNDRFFAVRPEGSVSTLKIQRTERGDSAVYLCASSLSTNTGELFFGEGSRLTVL.